The subject of this entry is one TCR beta chain. The antigen this receptor binds is unknown. No base quality values were provided; no much bigger clone lies one nucleotide off. Library preparation employed the immunoSEQ multiplex PCR assay. The immuneACCESS repertoire file appears here via TCRdb, limited to in-frame rearrangements. These files lack a portion of the clones; in checked studies, under half of the deficit traces to unresolved V genes, and the cause of the others is not known. The sample contains tens of thousands of clones, over 75% of them found a single time. The leading ten clones occupy over 1% of the sample. This record belongs to a study of T cells in narcolepsy listed by TCRdb under 2018. Context from the whole study: Patients with narcolepsy type 1 or type 2 (NT1, NT2) and healthy control donors were enrolled in the study. The study used TCR Vbeta sequencing to track clonotypes in blood and CSF while looking for autoreactive T cells in narcolepsy patients that target self-antigens of hypocretin neurons (hypocretin, TRIB2). Study-level results and caveats: Numbers of sequenced blood memory CD4+ clonotypes were comparable, with averages of approximately 40,000 in patients and 30,000 to 35,000 in controls. Autoreactive clonotypes were reported to be detected serially in the blood of the same patients and of different patients, but not in the blood of healthy controls. Plots that compared CSF and blood CD4+ T cell clonotypes from the same patient highlighted HCRT-specific and TRIB2-specific autoreactive clonotypes. No sequences matching autoreactive T cell clones were present in some of the blood memory CD4+ repertoires from patients and controls.

For TCR Vbeta sequencing, memory CD4+ T cells were sorted ex vivo from the peripheral blood of both healthy controls and narcolepsy patients. From the cysteine through the phenylalanine, the CDR3 covers 14 amino acids. The read is trimmed to its CDR3 DNA, 42 bases read in frame from base 1. The germline V gene yields LGHNA for CDR1 and YNFKEQ for CDR2. From V the trimming removes 4 bases and from J it removes 2 bases, while the gene matches leave 5 bases of the junction unaccounted for. The chain uses TRBV4-2 and TRBJ2-7; 7 bases in between match TRBD1. The clonotype was recovered from a human donor with narcolepsy. Source material: CD45RA- memory CD4+ T cells from PBMCs. The cell subset or site label, as the study defines it: memory T cells sorted ex vivo from peripheral blood. The CDR3 region reads CASSPAGTAYEQYF. The DNA reads TGTGCCAGCAGCCCCGCCGGGACAGCCTACGAGCAGTACTTC.